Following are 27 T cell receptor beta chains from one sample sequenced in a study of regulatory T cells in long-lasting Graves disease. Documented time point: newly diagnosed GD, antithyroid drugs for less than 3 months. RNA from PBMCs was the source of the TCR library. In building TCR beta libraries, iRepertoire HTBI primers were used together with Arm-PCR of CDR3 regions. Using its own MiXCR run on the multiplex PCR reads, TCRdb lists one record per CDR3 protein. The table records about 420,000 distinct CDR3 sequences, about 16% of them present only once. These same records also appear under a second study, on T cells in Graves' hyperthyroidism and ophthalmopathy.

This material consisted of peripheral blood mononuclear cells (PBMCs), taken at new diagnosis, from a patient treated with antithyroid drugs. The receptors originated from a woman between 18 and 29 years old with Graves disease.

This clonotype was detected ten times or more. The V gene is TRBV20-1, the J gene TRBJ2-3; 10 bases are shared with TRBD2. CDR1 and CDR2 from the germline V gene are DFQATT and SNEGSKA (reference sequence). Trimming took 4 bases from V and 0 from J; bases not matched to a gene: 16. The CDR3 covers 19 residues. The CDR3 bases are TGCAGTGCTAAAACCGGGGAGCTAGCGGGAGAACGGAGCACAGATACGCAGTATTTT. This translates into CSAKTGELAGERSTDTQYF.

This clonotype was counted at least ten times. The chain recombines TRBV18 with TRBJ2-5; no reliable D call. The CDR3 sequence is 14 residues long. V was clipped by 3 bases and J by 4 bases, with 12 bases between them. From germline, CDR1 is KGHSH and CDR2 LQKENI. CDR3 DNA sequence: TGTGCCAGCTCACCCTCCGACATCCTAGAGACCCAGTACTTC. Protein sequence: CASSPSDILETQYF.

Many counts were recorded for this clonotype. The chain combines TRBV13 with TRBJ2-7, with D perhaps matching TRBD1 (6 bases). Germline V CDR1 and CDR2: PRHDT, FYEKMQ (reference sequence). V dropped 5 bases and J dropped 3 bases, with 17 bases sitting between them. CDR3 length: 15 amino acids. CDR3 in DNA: TGTGCCAGCAGCACCCGACTTAGGGACAACTACGAGCAGTACTTC. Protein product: CASSTRLRDNYEQYF.

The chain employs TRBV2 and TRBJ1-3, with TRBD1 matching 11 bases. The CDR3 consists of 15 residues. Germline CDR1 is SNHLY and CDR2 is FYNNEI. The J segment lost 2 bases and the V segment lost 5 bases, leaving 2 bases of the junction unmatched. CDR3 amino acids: CASSRGQGAGNTIYF. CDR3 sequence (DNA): TGTGCCAGCAGTCGGGGACAGGGGGCTGGAAACACCATATATTTT.

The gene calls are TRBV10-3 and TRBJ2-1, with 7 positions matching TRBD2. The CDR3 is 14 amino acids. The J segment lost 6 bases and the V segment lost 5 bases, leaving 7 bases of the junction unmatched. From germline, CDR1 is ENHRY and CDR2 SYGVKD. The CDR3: CAISPSGTGNEQFF. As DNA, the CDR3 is TGTGCCATCAGTCCCAGCGGGACCGGCAATGAGCAGTTCTTC.

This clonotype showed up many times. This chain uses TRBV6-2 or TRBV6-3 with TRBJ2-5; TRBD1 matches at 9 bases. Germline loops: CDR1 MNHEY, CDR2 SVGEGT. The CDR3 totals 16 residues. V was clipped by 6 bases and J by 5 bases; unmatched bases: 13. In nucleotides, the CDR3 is TGTGCCAGCAGAGGAAATTATAACAGGGGGCGCGAGACCCAGTACTTC. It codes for CASRGNYNRGRETQYF.

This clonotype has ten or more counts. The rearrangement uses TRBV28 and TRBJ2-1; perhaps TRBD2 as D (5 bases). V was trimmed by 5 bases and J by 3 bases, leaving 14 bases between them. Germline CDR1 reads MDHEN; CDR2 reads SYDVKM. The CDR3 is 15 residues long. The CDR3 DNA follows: TGTGCCAGCAGTCCCAACCCTGGAGGCTACAATGAGCAGTTCTTC. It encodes CASSPNPGGYNEQFF.

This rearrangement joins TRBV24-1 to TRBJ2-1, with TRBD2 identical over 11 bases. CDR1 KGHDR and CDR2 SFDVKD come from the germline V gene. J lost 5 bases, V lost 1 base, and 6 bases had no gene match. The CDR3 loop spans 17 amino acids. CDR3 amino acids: CATSDFQTSGIHNEQFF. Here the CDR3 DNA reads TGTGCCACCAGTGATTTTCAGACTAGCGGGATTCACAATGAGCAGTTCTTC.

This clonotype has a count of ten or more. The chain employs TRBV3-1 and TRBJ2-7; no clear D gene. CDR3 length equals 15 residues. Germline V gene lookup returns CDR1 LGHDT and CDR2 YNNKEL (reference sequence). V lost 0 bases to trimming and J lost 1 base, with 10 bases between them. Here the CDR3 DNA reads TGTGCCAGCAGCCAAGAGAGGAAAAGTTCCTACGAGCAGTACTTC. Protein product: CASSQERKSSYEQYF.

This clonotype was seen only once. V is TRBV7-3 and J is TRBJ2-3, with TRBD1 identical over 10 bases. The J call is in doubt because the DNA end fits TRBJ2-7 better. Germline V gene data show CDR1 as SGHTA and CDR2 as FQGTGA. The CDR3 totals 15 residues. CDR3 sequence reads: CASSLYGTGDYEQYF. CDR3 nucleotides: TGTGCCAGCAGCTTATATGGGACAGGGGACTACGAGCAGTACTTC.

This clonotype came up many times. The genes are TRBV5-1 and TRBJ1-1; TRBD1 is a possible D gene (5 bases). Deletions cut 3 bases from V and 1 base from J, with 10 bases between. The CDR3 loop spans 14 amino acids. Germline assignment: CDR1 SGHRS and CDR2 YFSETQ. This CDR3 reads CASSYGTENTEAFF. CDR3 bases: TGCGCCAGCAGCTATGGGACGGAGAACACTGAAGCTTTCTTT.

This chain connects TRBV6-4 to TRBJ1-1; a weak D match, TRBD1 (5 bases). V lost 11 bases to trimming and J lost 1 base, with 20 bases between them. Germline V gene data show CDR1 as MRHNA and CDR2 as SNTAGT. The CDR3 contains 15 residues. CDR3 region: CAGFEGPEANTEAFF. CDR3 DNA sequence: TGTGCCGGGTTCGAGGGGCCAGAAGCGAACACTGAAGCTTTCTTT.

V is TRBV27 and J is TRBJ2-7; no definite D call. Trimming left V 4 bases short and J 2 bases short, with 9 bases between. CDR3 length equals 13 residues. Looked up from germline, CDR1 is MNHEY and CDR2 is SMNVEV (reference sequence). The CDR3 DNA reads TGTGCCAGCAGTTCCCCGCAACCCTACGAGCAGTACTTC. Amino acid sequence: CASSSPQPYEQYF.

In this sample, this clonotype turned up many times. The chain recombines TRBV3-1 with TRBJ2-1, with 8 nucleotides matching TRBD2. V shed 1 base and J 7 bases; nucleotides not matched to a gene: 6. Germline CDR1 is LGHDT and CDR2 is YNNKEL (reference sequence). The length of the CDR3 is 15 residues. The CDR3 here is CASSQGAGATNEQFF. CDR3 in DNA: TGTGCCAGCAGCCAAGGAGCGGGAGCCACAAATGAGCAGTTCTTC.

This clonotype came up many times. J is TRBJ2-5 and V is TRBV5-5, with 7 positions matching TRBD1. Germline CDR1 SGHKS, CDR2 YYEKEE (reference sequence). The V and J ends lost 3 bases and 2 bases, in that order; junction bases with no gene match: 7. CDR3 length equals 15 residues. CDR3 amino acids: CASSSDRDRQETQYF. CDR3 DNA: TGTGCCAGCAGCTCCGACAGGGATCGACAAGAGACCCAGTACTTC.

CDR3 sequence reads: CASRRQGGPLHF. In nucleotides, the CDR3 is TGTGCCAGCAGGCGACAGGGAGGGCCCCTCCACTTT. The V call is TRBV12-3 or TRBV12-4, the J call TRBJ1-6; 7 bases align to TRBD1. The CDR3 sequence is 12 residues long. J was trimmed by 13 bases and V by 6 bases; bases with no gene match: 6.

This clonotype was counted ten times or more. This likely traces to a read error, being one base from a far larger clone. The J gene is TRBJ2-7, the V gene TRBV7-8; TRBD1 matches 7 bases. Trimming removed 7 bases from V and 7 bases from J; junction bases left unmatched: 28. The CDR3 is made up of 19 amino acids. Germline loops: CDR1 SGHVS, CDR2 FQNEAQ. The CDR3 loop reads CASTTGTASTTRIPYEQYF. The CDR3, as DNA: TGTGCCAGCACCACCGGGACAGCCTCGACTACCCGCATCCCTTATGAGCAGTACTTC. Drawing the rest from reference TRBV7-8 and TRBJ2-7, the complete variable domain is GAGVSQSPRYKVAKRGQDVALRCDPISGHVSLFWYQQALGQGPEFLTYFQNEAQLDKSGLPSDRFFAERPEGSVSTLKIQRTQQEDSAVYLCASTTGTASTTRIPYEQYFGPGTRLTVT.

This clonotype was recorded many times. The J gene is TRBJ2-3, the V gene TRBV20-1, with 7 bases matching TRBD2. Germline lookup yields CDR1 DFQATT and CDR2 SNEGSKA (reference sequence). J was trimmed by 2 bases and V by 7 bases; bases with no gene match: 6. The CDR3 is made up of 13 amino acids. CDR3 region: CSVVGGVTDTQYF. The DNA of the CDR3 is TGCAGTGTCGTGGGGGGGGTCACAGATACGCAGTATTTT.

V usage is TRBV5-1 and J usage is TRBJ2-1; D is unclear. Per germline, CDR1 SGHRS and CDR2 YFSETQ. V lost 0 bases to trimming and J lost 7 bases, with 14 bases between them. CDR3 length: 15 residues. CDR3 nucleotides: TGCGCCAGCAGCTTGGAAGAAGCAGGTTTGAATGAGCAGTTCTTC. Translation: CASSLEEAGLNEQFF. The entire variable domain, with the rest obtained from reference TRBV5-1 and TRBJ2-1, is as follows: KAGVTQTPRYLIKTRGQQVTLSCSPISGHRSVSWYQQTPGQGLQFLFEYFSETQRNKGNFPGRFSGRQFSNSRSEMNVSTLELGDSALYLCASSLEEAGLNEQFFGPGTRLTVL.

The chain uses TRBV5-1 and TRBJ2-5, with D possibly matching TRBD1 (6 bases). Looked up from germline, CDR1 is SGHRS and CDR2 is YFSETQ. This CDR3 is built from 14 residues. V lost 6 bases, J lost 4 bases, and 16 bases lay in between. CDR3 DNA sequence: TGCGCCAGCAACCAGGGGTCTGGGGGAGAGACCCAGTACTTC. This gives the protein CASNQGSGGETQYF.

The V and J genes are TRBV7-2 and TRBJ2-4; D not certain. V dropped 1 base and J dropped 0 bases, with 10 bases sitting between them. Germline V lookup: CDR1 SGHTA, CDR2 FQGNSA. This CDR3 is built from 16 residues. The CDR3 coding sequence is TGTGCCAGCAGCTTAGGTCTAGGTCTAGCCAAAAACATTCAGTACTTC. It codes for CASSLGLGLAKNIQYF.

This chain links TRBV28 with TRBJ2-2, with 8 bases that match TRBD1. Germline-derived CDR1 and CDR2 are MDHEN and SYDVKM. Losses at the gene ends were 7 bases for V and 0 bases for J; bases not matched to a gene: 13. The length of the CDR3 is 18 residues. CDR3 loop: CASNPPGGTPPNTGELFF. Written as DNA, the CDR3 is TGTGCCAGCAACCCTCCAGGGGGCACCCCTCCGAACACCGGGGAGCTGTTTTTT.

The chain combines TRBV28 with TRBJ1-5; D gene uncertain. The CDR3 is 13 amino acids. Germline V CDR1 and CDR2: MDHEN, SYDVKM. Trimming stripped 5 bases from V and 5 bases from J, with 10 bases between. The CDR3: CASSRTPDQPQHF. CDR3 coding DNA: TGTGCCAGCAGTAGGACTCCTGATCAGCCCCAGCATTTT. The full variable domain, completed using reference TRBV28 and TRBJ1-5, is DVKVTQSSRYLVKRTGEKVFLECVQDMDHENMFWYRQDPGLGLRLIYFSYDVKMKEKGDIPEGYSVSREKKERFSLILESASTNQTSMYLCASSRTPDQPQHFGDGTRLSIL.

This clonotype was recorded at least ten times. This CDR3 reads CASSPGLAGEETQYF. The CDR3 DNA reads TGTGCCAGCTCACCCGGGCTAGCGGGAGAAGAGACCCAGTACTTC. V and J are TRBV18 and TRBJ2-5, with TRBD2 matching over 10 bases. Germline values: CDR1 KGHSH, CDR2 LQKENI. CDR3 size: 15 residues. Trimming took 3 bases from V and 3 from J; bases not matched to a gene: 4.

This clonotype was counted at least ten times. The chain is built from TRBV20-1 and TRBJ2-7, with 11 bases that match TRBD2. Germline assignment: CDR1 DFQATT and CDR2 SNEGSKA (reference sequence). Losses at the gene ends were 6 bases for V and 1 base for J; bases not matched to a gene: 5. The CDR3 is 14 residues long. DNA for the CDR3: TGCAGTGCCGGCCGACTAGCGGGGTCCTACGAGCAGTACTTC. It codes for CSAGRLAGSYEQYF.

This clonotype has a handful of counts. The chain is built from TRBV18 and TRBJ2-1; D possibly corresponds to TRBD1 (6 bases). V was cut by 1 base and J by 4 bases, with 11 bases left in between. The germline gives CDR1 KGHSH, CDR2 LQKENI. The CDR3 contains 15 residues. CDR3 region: CASSPLETGYNEQFF. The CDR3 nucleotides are TGTGCCAGCTCACCACTGGAGACAGGTTACAATGAGCAGTTCTTC.

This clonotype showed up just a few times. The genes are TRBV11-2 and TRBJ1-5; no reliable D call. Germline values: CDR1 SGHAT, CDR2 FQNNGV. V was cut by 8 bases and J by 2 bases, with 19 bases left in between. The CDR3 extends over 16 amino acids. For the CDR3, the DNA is TGTGCCAGCTCTTTCGGATCAGAGGACCGCAATCAGCCCCAGCATTTT. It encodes CASSFGSEDRNQPQHF.